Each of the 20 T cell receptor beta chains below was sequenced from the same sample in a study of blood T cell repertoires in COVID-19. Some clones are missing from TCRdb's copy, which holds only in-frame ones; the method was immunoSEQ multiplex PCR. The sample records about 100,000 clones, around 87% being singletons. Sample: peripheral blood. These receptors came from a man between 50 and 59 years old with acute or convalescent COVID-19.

CDR3 DNA sequence: TGTGCCAGCAGTTACGAGGGCTTGACTGAAGCTTTCTTT. It codes for CASSYEGLTEAFF. V gene TRBV6-5 combines with J gene TRBJ1-1; D remains unclear. The CDR3 is 13 residues long. Germline values: CDR1 MNHEY, CDR2 SVGAGI. Trimming stripped 2 bases from V and 5 bases from J, with 9 bases between.

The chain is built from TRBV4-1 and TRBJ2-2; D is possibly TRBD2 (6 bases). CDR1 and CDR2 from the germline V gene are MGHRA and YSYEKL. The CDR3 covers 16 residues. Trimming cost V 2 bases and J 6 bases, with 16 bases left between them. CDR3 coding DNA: TGCGCCAGCAGCCAATTCGGGACGGGAGAGCCCGGGGAGCTGTTTTTT. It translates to CASSQFGTGEPGELFF.

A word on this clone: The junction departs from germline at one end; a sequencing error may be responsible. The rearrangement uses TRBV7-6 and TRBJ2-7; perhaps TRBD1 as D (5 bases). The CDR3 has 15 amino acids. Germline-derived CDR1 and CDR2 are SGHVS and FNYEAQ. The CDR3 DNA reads TGTGCCAGCACCTTAGGAACAGGTAGCTCCTACGAGCAGTACTTC. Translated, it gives CASTLGTGSSYEQYF.

The DNA for the CDR3 is TGTGCCAGCAGCCCAAGCGGGAGCTCCTACAATGAGCAGTTCTTC. Protein sequence: CASSPSGSSYNEQFF. This chain links TRBV9 with TRBJ2-1; 8 nucleotides match TRBD2. CDR3 length: 15 residues. With 4 bases clipped from V and 0 bases from J, the junction kept 3 bases outside the gene matches. Germline CDR1 reads SGDLS; CDR2 reads YYNGEE.

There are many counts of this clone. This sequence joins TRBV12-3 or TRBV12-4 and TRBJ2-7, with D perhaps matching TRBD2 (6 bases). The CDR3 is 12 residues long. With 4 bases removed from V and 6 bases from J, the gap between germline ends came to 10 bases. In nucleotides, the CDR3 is TGTGCCAGCAGTTCACTAGCACTCGAGCAGTACTTC. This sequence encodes CASSSLALEQYF.

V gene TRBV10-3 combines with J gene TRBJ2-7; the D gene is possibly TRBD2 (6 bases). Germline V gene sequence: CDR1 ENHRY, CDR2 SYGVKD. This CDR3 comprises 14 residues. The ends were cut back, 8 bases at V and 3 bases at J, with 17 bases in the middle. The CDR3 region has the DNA TGTGCCATCTCTGCTACTACCGGGGGCTACGAGCAGTACTTC. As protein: CAISATTGGYEQYF.

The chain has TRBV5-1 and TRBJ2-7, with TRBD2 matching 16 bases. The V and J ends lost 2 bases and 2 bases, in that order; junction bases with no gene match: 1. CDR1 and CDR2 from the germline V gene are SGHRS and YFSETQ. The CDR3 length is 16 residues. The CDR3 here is CASSLGTSGRAYEQYF. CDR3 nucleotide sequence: TGCGCCAGCAGCTTAGGGACTAGCGGGAGGGCCTACGAGCAGTACTTC.

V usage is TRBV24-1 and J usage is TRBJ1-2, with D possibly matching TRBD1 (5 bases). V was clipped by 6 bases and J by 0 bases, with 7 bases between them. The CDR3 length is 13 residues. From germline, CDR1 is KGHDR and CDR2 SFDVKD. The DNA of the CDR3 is TGTGCCACCAGTTCCAGGGCTAACTATGGCTACACCTTC. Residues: CATSSRANYGYTF.

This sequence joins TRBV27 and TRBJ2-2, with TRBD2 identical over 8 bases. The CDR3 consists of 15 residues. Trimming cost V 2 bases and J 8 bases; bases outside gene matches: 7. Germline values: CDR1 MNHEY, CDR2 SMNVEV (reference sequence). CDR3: CASSLISGISGELFF. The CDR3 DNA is TGTGCCAGCAGTTTAATTAGCGGGATATCGGGGGAGCTGTTTTTT.

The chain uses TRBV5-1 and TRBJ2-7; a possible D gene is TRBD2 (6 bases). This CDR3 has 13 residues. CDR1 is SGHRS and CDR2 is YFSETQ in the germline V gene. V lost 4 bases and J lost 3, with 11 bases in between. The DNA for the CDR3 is TGCGCCAGCAGCCCCGACGGGAGCTACGAGCAGTACTTC. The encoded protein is CASSPDGSYEQYF.

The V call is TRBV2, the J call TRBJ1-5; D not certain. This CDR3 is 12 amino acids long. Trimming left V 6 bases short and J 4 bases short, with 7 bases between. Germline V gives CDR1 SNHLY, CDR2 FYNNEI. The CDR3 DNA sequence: TGTGCCAGCAGGGCCCAGAATCAGCCCCAGCATTTT. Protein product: CASRAQNQPQHF.

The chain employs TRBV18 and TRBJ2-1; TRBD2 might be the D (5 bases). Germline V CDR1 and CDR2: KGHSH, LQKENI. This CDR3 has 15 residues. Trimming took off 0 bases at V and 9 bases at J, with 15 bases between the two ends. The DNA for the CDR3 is TGTGCCAGCTCACCACCGCGAGGCCCTGGAGGTGAGCAGTTCTTC. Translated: CASSPPRGPGGEQFF.

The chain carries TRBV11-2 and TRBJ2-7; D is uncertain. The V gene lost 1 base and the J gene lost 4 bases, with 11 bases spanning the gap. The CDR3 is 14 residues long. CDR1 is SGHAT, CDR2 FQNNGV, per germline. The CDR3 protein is CASSLGMGRYEQYF. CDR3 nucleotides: TGTGCCAGCAGCTTAGGAATGGGCCGTTACGAGCAGTACTTC.

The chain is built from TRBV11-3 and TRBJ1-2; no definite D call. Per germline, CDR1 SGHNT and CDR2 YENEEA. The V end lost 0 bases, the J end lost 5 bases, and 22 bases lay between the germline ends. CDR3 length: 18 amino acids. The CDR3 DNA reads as TGTGCCAGCAGCTTAGAGCCCGGGTCGGGGTGGTTAAGGTATGGCTACACCTTC. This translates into CASSLEPGSGWLRYGYTF.

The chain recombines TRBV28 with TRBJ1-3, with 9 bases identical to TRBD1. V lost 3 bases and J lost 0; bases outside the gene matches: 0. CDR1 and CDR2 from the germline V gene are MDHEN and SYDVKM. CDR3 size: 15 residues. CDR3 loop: CASSLTGGSGNTIYF. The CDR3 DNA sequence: TGTGCCAGCAGTTTGACAGGGGGCTCTGGAAACACCATATATTTT.

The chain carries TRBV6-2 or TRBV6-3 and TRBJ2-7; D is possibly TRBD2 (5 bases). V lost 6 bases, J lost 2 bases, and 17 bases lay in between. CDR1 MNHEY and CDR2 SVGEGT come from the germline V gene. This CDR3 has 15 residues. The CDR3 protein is CASSLATSLTYEQYF. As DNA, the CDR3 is TGTGCCAGCAGCCTCGCCACTAGTCTAACCTACGAGCAGTACTTC.

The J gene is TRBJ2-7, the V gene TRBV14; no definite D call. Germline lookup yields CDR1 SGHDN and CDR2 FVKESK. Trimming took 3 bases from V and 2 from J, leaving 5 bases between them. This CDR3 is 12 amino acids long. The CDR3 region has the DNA TGTGCCAGCAGCCATCTCCCCTACGAGCAGTACTTC. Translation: CASSHLPYEQYF.

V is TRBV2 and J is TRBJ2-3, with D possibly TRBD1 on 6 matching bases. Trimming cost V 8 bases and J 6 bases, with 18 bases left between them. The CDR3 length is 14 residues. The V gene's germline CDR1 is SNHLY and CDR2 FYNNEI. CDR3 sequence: CASGYSQGRDTQYF. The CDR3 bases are TGTGCCAGCGGCTATAGCCAGGGGCGGGATACGCAGTATTTT.

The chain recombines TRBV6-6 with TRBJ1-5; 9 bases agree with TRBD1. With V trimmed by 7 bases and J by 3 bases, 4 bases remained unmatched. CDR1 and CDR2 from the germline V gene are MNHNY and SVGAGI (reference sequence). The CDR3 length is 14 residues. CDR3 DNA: TGTGCCAGCACGGGACAGGGCTTCAATCAGCCCCAGCATTTT. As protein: CASTGQGFNQPQHF.

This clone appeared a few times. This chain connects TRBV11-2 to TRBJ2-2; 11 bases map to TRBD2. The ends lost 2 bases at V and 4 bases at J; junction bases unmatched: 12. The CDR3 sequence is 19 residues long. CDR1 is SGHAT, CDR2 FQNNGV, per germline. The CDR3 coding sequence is TGTGCCAGCAGCTTAAGGTTGAGTAGCGGGAGGGTCGGCACCGGGGAGCTGTTTTTT. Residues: CASSLRLSSGRVGTGELFF.